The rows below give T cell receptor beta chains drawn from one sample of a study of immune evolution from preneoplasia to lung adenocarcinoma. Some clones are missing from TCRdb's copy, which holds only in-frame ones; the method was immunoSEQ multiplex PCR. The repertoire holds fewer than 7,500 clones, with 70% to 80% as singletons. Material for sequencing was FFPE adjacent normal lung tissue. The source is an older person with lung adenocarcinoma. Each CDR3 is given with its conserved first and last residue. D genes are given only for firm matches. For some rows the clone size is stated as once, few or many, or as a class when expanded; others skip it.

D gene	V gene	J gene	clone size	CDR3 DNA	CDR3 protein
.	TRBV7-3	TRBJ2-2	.	TGTGCCAGCAGCGACGGGACTAACACCGGGGAGCTGTTTTTT	CASSDGTNTGELFF
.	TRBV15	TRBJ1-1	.	TGTGCCACCAGCAGTGGGAACCGGGCCAAACTAACTGAAGCTTTCTTT	CATSSGNRAKLTEAFF
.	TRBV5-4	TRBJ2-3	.	TGTGCCAGCAGCTTGAGGACAGATACGCAGTATTTT	CASSLRTDTQYF
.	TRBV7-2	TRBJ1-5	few	TGTGCCAGCAGCTTAGACAGGTATAGCAATCAGCCCCAGCATTTT	CASSLDRYSNQPQHF
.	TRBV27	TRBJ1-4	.	TGTGCCAGCAGTTTACTCGGTGAAAAACTGTTTTTT	CASSLLGEKLFF
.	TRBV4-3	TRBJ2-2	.	TGCGCCAGCAGCCCGACGGGGAACACCGGGGAGCTGTTTTTT	CASSPTGNTGELFF
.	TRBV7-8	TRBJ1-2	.	TGTGCCAGCAGCCCTCCTGGGGATACTTATGGCTACACCTTC	CASSPPGDTYGYTF
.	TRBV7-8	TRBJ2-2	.	TGTGCCAGCAGCTCGCAATACCCTAGAGTTGCCGGGGAGCTGTTTTTT	CASSSQYPRVAGELFF
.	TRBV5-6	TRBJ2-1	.	TGTGCCAGCAGCTTGGGACTACGTATGGACAATGAGCAGTTCTTC	CASSLGLRMDNEQFF
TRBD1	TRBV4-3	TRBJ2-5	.	TGCGCCAGCAGCCAGGGGACAGAAGAGACCCAGTACTTC	CASSQGTEETQYF
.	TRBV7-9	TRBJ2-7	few	TGTGCCAGCAGCCCGGAGCGGACCTACGAGCAGTACTTC	CASSPERTYEQYF
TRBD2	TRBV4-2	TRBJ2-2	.	TGTGCCAGCAGCCCGGGACTAGCGGGAGGGCCGAGGCGCGGTGAGCTGTTTTTT	CASSPGLAGGPRRGELFF
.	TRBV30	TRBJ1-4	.	TGTGCCTGGAGTGTCTTTGGTGGTATGGGAAAACTGTTTTTT	CAWSVFGGMGKLFF
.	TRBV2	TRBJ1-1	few	TGTGCCAGCACATTCGAACAGGGGAACACTGAAGCTTTCTTT	CASTFEQGNTEAFF
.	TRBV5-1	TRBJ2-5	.	TGCGCCAGCAGCTCACAGGAGACCCAGTACTTC	CASSSQETQYF
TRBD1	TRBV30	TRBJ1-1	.	TGTGCCTGGAGTGGGGACAGACTTTCTGAAGCTTTCTTT	CAWSGDRLSEAFF
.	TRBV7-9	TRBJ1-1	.	TGTGCCAGCAGCTTATTATGGGGTCCCACTGAAGCTTTCTTT	CASSLLWGPTEAFF
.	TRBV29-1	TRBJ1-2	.	TGCAGCGTTGAAGAACGACAGACAGGACCGCTAGGCACCTTC	CSVEERQTGPLGTF
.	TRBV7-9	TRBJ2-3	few	TGTGCCAGCAGCTCCCGGGCCTTAAGCACAGATACGCAGTATTTT	CASSSRALSTDTQYF
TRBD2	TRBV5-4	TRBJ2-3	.	TGTGCCAGCACCCGGGGGGCGGGGGGGCTGACTAATACGCAGTATTTT	CASTRGAGGLTNTQYF
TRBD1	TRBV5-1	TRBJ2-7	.	TGCGCCAGCAGCTTGGACGACAGGGGTCCCTACGAGCAGTACTTC	CASSLDDRGPYEQYF
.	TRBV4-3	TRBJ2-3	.	TGCGCCAGCAGCCTCGGGCAGGGTCCAGATACGCAGTATTTT	CASSLGQGPDTQYF
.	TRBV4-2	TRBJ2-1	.	TGTGCCAGCAGCCCCGTTCCCGGGCAGAACAACAATGAGCAGTTCTTC	CASSPVPGQNNNEQFF
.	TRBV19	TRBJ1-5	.	TGTGCCAGTAGTCCAATGGGGGGCGGCAATCAGCCCCAGCATTTT	CASSPMGGGNQPQHF
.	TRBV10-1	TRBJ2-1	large	TGCGCCACCTCTCTGGGGGGGCCGGAGAGCTCCTACAATGAGCAGTTCTTC	CATSLGGPESSYNEQFF
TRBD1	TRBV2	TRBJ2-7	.	TGTGCCAGCAGTGGTCGGGACAGACTATACGAGCAGTACTTC	CASSGRDRLYEQYF
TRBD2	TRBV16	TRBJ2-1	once	TGTGCCAGCAGCCATCAAGCGGGGCACAATGAGCAGTTCTTC	CASSHQAGHNEQFF
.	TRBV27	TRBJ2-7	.	TGTGCCAGCAGTTACGGGAGACTAAACGAGCAGTACTTC	CASSYGRLNEQYF
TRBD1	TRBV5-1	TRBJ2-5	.	TGCGCCAGCACCAGGCAGGGGGCTACGGCGGAGACCCAGTACTTC	CASTRQGATAETQYF
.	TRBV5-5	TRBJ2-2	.	TGTGCCAGCAGATACAGGGCCAACACCGGGGAGCTGTTTTTT	CASRYRANTGELFF
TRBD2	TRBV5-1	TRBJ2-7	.	TGCGCCAGCAGCTTGCCTAGCGGGAGCCCCGGGGGCGAGCAGTACTTC	CASSLPSGSPGGEQYF
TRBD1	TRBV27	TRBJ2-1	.	TGTGCCAGCAGTCCGAGGGACAGGATGCCCTACAATGAGCAGTTCTTC	CASSPRDRMPYNEQFF
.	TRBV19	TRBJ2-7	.	TGTGCCAGTAGTAGGGGAGGTTCCTCCTACGAGCAGTACTTC	CASSRGGSSYEQYF
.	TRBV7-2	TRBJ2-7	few	TGTGCCAGCAGCCCACTTGGTAGCGGCAACTACGAGCAGTACTTC	CASSPLGSGNYEQYF
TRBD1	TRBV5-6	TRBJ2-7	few	TGTGCCAGCAGCTTGAGGACAGGGCCCTACGAGCAGTACTTC	CASSLRTGPYEQYF
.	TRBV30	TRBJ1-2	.	TGTGCCTGGAGTGCCCTTCGGGGTGGCTACACCTTC	CAWSALRGGYTF
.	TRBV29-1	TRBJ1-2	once	TGCAGCGTTGCGGGCAGAACCTATGGCTACACCTTC	CSVAGRTYGYTF
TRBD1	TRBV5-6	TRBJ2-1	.	TGTGCCAGCAGCTCGGGACAGGGCCATCACAATGAGCAGTTCTTC	CASSSGQGHHNEQFF
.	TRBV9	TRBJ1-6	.	TGTGCCAGCAGCGCCGGGGCGGTGAATTCACCCCTCCACTTT	CASSAGAVNSPLHF
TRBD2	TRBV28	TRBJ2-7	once	TGTGCCAGCAGGTCGACTAGCGCCTCCTACGAGCAGTACTTC	CASRSTSASYEQYF
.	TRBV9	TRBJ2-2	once	TGTGCCAGCAGCGTAGGAGGCAGGAGACTAACCGGGGAGCTGTTTTTT	CASSVGGRRLTGELFF
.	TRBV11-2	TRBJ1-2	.	TGTGCCAGCAGCTTAGAAAGAACAGGACGGCGGTTTGGCTACACCTTC	CASSLERTGRRFGYTF
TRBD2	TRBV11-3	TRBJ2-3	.	TGTGCCAGCAGCTTAGGACTAGCGGGGGACACAGATACGCAGTATTTT	CASSLGLAGDTDTQYF
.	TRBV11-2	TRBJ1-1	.	TGTGCCAGCAGCTTAGAGGCAGGTTCGAAAGCTTTCTTT	CASSLEAGSKAFF
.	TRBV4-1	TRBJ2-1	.	TGCGCCAGCAGCCAAGGAGGGTACAATGAGCAGTTCTTC	CASSQGGYNEQFF
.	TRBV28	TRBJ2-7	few	TGTGCCAGCAGTCCCGGACTGATATTCTACGAGCAGTACTTC	CASSPGLIFYEQYF
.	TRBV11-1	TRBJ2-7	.	TGTGCCAGCAGCTTATTTGCCCTAGGGGCCGAGCAGTACTTC	CASSLFALGAEQYF
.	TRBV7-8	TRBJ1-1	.	TGTGCCAGCAGCTTATTATCTACAAGGGTCGCTGAAGCTTTCTTT	CASSLLSTRVAEAFF
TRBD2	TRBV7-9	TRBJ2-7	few	TGTGCCAGCAGCGCCCCCGTAGCGGGGAGCTCCTACGAGCAGTACTTC	CASSAPVAGSSYEQYF
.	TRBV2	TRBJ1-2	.	TGTGCCAGCACCTCGACAGTTCCCGATGGCTACACCTTC	CASTSTVPDGYTF
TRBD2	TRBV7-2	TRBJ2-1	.	TGTGCCAGCAGCTCTAGAAATAGCGGGAGAGCCTACAATGAGCAGTTCTTC	CASSSRNSGRAYNEQFF
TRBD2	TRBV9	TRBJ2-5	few	TGTGCCAGCAGTCCGGGACTAGAAGAGTTTGAGACCCAGTACTTC	CASSPGLEEFETQYF
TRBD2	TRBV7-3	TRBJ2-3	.	TGTGCCAGCAGCTCAAGACTAGCGGGGGGAACAGATACGCAGTATTTT	CASSSRLAGGTDTQYF
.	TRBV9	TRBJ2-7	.	TGTGCCAGCAGCGTAGGTCCGGACTACTCCTACGAGCAGTACTTC	CASSVGPDYSYEQYF
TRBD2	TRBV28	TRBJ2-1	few	TGTGCCAGCAGTTTTGGCCTAGCGGGAGTCGATGAGCAGTTCTTC	CASSFGLAGVDEQFF